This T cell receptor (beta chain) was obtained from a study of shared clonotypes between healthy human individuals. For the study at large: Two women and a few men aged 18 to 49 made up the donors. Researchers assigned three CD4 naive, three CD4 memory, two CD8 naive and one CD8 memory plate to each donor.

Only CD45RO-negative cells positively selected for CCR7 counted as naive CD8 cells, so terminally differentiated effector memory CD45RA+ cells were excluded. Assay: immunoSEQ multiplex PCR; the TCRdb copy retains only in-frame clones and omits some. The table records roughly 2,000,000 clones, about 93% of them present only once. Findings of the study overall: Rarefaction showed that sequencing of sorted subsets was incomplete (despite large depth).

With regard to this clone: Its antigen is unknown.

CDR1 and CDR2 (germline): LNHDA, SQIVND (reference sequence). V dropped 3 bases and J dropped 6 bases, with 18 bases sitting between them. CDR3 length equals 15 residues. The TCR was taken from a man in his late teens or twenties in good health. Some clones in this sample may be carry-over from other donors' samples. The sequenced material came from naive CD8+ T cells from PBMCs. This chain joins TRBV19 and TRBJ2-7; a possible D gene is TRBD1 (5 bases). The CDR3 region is CASSITTSRVTEQYF. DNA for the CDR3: TGTGCCAGTAGTATTACGACCTCCAGGGTTACCGAGCAGTACTTC.